The clone carrying this T cell receptor beta chain has only a few counts. Its antigen is not identified. Stable Graves' hyperthyroidism meant no ophthalmopathy progression within 18 months. Hyperthyroidism, newly diagnosed and lasting under 2 months, affected patients aged 18 to 65. The PBMCs had their origin in 10 ml of fresh peripheral blood. Per the germline V gene, CDR1 is MNHNS and CDR2 is SASEGT. V was pared by 6 bases and J by 3 bases, with 9 bases of the junction left unmatched. The CDR3 is made up of 16 amino acids. The data were obtained in a study of T cells in Graves' hyperthyroidism and ophthalmopathy. Whole-study findings and limits: Ophthalmopathy cases were set apart from stable hyperthyroidism by a 13 V-J model.

From RNA transcripts, TCR beta CDR3 regions were amplified. Primed by the HTBI set, a first-round RT-PCR was run on the TCR CDR3. Each CDR3 protein is one row after TCRdb ran MiXCR on the multiplex PCR reads. The sample has under 650,000 distinct CDR3 sequences, 15% to 20% seen once; the top ten hold about 3.8%. The TCR originated in a woman aged 25 to 39 with Graves' hyperthyroidism. This chain joins TRBV6-1 and TRBJ2-1, with 9 bases that match TRBD1. Material: blood. Here the CDR3 DNA reads TGTGCCAGCAGGGCCCTACAGGGGGCTTTCTACAATGAGCAGTTCTTC. Translation: CASRALQGAFYNEQFF.